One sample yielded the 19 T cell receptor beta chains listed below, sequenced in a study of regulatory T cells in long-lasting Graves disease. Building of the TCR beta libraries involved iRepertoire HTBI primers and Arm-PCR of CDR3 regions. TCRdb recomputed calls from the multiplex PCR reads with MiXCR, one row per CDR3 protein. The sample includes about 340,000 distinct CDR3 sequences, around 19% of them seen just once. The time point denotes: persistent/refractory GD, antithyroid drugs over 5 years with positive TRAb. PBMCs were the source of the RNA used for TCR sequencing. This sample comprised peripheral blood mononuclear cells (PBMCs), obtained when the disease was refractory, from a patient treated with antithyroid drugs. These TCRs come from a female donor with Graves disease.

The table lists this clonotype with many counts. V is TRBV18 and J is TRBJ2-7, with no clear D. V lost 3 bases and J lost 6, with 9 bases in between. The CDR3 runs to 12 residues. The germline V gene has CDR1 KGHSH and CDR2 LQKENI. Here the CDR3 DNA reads TGTGCCAGCTCACCGTGGGGAAGCGAGCAGTACTTC. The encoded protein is CASSPWGSEQYF.

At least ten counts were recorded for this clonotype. CDR3 sequence reads: CASSLGGISIAGPSYEQYF. CDR3 coding DNA: TGTGCCAGCAGTTTAGGAGGCATCTCTATAGCGGGCCCTTCCTACGAGCAGTACTTC. This chain connects TRBV28 to TRBJ2-7; 7 bases map to TRBD2. The germline V gene has CDR1 MDHEN and CDR2 SYDVKM. The V segment lost 2 bases and the J segment 1 base; nucleotides outside the gene matches: 17. The CDR3 consists of 19 residues. Full variable domain (outside the CDR3, taken from reference TRBV28 and TRBJ2-7): DVKVTQSSRYLVKRTGEKVFLECVQDMDHENMFWYRQDPGLGLRLIYFSYDVKMKEKGDIPEGYSVSREKKERFSLILESASTNQTSMYLCASSLGGISIAGPSYEQYFGPGTRLTVT.

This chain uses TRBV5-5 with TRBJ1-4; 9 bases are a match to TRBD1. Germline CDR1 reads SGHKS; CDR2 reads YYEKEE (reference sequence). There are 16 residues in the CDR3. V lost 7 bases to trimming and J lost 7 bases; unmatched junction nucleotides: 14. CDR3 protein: CASHRGRDRAGEKLFF. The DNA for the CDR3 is TGTGCCAGCCATAGGGGGCGGGACAGGGCAGGTGAAAAACTGTTTTTT.

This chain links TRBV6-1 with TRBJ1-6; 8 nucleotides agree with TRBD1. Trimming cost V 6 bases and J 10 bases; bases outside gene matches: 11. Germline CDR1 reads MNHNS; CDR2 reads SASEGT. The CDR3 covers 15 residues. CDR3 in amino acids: CASSPGQGMKSPLHF. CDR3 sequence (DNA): TGTGCCAGCAGCCCCGGACAGGGAATGAAATCACCCCTCCACTTT.

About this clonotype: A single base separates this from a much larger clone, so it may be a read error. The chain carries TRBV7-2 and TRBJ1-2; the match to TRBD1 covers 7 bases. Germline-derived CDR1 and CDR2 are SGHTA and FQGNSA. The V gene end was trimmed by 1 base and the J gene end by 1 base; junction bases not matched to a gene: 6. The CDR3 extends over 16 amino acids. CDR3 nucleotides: TGTGCCAGCAGCTTAGGCGGACAGGTGTTTAACTATGGCTACACCTTC. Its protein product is CASSLGGQVFNYGYTF. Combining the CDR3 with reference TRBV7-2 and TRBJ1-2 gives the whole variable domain GAGVSQSPSNKVTEKGKDVELRCDPISGHTALYWYRQSLGQGLEFLIYFQGNSAPDKSGLPSDRFSAERTGGSVSTLTIQRTQQEDSAVYLCASSLGGQVFNYGYTFGSGTRLTVV.

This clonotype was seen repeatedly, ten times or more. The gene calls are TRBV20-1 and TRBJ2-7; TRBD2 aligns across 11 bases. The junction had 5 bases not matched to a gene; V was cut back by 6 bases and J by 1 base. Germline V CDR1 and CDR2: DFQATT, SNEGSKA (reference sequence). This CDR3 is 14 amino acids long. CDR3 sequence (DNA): TGCAGTGCCTCGCGACTAGCGGGATCCTACGAGCAGTACTTC. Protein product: CSASRLAGSYEQYF.

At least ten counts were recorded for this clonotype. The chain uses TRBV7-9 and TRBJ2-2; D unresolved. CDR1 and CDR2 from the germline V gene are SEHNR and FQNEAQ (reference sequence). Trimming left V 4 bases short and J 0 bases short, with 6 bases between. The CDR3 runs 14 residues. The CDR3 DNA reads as TGTGCCAGCAGCTCAGGTTCGAACACCGGGGAGCTGTTTTTT. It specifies CASSSGSNTGELFF. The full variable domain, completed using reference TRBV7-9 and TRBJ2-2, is DTGVSQNPRHKITKRGQNVTFRCDPISEHNRLYWYRQTLGQGPEFLTYFQNEAQLEKSRLLSDRFSAERPKGSFSTLEIQRTEQGDSAMYLCASSSGSNTGELFFGEGSRLTVL.

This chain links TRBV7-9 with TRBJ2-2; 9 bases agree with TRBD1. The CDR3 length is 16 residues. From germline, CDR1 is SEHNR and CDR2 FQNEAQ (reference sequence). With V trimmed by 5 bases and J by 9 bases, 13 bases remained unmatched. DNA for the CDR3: TGTGCCAGCAGCCGTATCTGGGACAGGGAACGCTGGGAGCTGTTTTTT. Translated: CASSRIWDRERWELFF.

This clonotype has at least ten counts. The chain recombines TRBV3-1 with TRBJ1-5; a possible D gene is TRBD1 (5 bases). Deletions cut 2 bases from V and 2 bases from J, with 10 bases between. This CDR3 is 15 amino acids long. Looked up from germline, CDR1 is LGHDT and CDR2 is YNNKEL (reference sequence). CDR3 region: CASSQRGGGNQPQHF. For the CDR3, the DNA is TGTGCCAGCAGCCAACGGGGGGGGGGCAATCAGCCCCAGCATTTT.

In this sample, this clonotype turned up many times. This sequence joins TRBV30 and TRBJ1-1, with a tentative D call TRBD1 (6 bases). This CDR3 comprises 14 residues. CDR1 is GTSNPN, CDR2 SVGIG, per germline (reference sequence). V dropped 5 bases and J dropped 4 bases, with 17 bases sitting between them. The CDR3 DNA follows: TGTGCCTGGGGGGCTAACAGGGAAATCACTGAAGCTTTCTTT. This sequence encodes CAWGANREITEAFF.

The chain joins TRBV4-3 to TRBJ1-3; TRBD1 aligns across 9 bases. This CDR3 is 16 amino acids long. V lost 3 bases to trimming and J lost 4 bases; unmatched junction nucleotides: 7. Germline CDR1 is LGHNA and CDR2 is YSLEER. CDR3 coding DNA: TGCGCCAGCAGCCAGGGCCTCGGACAGGGGGGAAACACCATATATTTT. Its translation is CASSQGLGQGGNTIYF.

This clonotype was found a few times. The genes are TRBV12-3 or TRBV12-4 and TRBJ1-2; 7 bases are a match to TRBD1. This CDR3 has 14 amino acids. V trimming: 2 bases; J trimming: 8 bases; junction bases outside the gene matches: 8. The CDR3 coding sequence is TGTGCCAGCAGTTTACGGGGGCAGGGGGGCGGCTACACCTTC. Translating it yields CASSLRGQGGGYTF.

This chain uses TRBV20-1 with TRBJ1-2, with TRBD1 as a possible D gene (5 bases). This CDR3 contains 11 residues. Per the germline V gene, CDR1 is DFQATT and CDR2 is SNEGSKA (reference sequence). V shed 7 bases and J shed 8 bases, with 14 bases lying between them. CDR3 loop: CSVRGRGGYTF. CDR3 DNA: TGCAGTGTGAGGGGCCGGGGGGGCTACACCTTC.

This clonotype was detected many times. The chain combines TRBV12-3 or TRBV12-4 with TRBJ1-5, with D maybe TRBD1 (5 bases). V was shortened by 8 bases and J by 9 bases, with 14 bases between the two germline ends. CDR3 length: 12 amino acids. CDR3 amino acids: CASQRGPGPQHF. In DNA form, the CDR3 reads TGTGCCAGCCAAAGGGGTCCGGGGCCCCAGCATTTT.

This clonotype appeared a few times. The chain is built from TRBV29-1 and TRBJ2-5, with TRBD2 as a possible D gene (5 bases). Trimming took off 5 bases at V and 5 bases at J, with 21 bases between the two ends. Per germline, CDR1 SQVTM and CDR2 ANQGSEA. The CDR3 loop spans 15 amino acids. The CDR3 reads CSVRAAERLMETQYF. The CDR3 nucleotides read TGCAGCGTTCGGGCAGCAGAGCGGTTAATGGAGACCCAGTACTTC.

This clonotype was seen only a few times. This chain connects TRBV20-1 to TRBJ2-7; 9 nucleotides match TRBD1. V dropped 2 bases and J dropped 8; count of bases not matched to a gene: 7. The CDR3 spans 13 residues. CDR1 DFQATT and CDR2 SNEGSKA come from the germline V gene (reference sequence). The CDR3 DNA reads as TGCAGTGCTAGATACAGGGGGCTATACAAGCAGTACTTC. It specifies CSARYRGLYKQYF.

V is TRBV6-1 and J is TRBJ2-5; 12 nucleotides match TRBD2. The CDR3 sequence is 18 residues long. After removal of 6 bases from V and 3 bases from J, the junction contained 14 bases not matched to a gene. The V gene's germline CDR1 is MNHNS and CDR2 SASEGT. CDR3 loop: CASSVDDLAGGPEETQYF. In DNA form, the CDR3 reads TGTGCCAGCAGCGTAGACGATCTAGCGGGAGGGCCCGAAGAGACCCAGTACTTC.

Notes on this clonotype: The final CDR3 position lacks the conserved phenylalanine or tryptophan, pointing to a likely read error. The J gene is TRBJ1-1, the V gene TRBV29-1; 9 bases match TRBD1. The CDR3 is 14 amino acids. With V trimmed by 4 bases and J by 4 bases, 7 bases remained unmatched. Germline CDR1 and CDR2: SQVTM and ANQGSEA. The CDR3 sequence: CSVGLETGGTEAFS. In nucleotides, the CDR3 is TGCAGCGTTGGGTTGGAGACAGGGGGCACTGAAGCTTTCTCT.

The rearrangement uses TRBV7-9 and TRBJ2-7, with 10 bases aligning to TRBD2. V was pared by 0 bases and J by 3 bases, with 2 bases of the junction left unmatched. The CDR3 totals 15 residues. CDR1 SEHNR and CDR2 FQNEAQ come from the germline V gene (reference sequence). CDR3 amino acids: CASSLAAGGYYEQYF. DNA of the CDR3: TGTGCCAGCAGCTTAGCAGCGGGGGGGTACTACGAGCAGTACTTC.